The 26 T cell receptor beta chains below come from one sample, sequenced in a study of CD8+ T cells in alopecia areata (dated by TCRdb to 2016 to 2019). The protocol used for the library was the immunoSEQ multiplex PCR assay. RNA was extracted from all samples and reverse transcribed into cDNA, which served as template for TCR sequencing. TCRdb mirrors the immuneACCESS table, restricted to in-frame sequences. Some clones are absent from its copies; in checked studies, under half trace to an unresolved V gene, and the reason for the others is unknown. For this sample there are approximately 150,000 clones; approximately 60% appear just once. The top ten clonotypes cover approximately 14% of the sample. Per the publication, the time point label means: roughly 26 weeks on oral tofacitinib. This specimen's treatment or condition label, interpreted: oral pan-JAK inhibitor, 5-10 mg twice daily. The source was CD4+ T cells sorted from blood, collected at week 24, from a patient treated with tofacitinib. These TCRs come from a human donor with alopecia areata.

This clone was recorded once. The genes are TRBV5-1 and TRBJ1-6; maybe TRBD1 (6 bases). Germline V gives CDR1 SGHRS, CDR2 YFSETQ. The germline V and J ends were trimmed by 6 bases and 5 bases, with 9 bases remaining between them. The CDR3 has 13 residues. CDR3 loop: CASKDSDNSPLHF. Here the CDR3 DNA reads TGCGCCAGCAAGGACAGTGATAATTCACCCCTCCACTTT. The entire variable domain, with the rest obtained from reference TRBV5-1 and TRBJ1-6, is as follows: KAGVTQTPRYLIKTRGQQVTLSCSPISGHRSVSWYQQTPGQGLQFLFEYFSETQRNKGNFPGRFSGRQFSNSRSEMNVSTLELGDSALYLCASKDSDNSPLHFGNGTRLTVT.

DNA for the CDR3: TGTGCCTGGAGTGCTGGGGGTGGTCAGCCCCAGCATTTT. Translation gives CAWSAGGGQPQHF. The chain has TRBV30 and TRBJ1-5, with D tentatively TRBD1 (5 bases). V dropped 1 base and J dropped 6 bases, with 10 bases sitting between them. The length of the CDR3 is 13 residues. Germline CDR1 GTSNPN, CDR2 SVGIG (reference sequence).

In this sample, this clone turned up a few times. The chain is built from TRBV28 and TRBJ2-7; no clear D. Trimming left V 6 bases short and J 2 bases short, with 14 bases between. This CDR3 has 14 amino acids. Germline values: CDR1 MDHEN, CDR2 SYDVKM. The CDR3 spells CASSPKTFPYEQYF. The CDR3 DNA follows: TGTGCCAGCAGCCCAAAAACTTTTCCCTACGAGCAGTACTTC.

The chain couples TRBV7-9 to TRBJ2-1; 9 nucleotides agree with TRBD1. Germline assignment: CDR1 SEHNR and CDR2 FQNEAQ (reference sequence). This CDR3 comprises 15 residues. V gave up 6 bases and J gave up 1 base; unmatched junction bases: 4. The CDR3 here is CASSLGTGSYNEQFF. The CDR3 coding sequence is TGTGCCAGCAGTCTTGGGACAGGGTCCTACAATGAGCAGTTCTTC.

The chain links TRBV18 to TRBJ2-7, with 11 positions matching TRBD1. The CDR3 spans 16 residues. Losses at the gene ends were 8 bases for V and 0 bases for J; bases not matched to a gene: 9. Per the germline V gene, CDR1 is KGHSH and CDR2 is LQKENI. The CDR3 loop reads CASGTGTGGASYEQYF. CDR3 DNA sequence: TGTGCCAGCGGCACCGGGACAGGGGGAGCCTCCTACGAGCAGTACTTC.

The chain couples TRBV5-4 to TRBJ1-2, with 7 bases identical to TRBD1. V lost 0 bases and J lost 7; bases outside the gene matches: 9. This CDR3 is built from 15 residues. CDR1 and CDR2 from the germline V gene are SGHNT and YYREEE (reference sequence). This CDR3 reads CASSLDLTGSRGYTF. DNA of the CDR3: TGTGCCAGCAGCTTGGACCTGACAGGGTCTCGTGGCTACACCTTC.

This sequence joins TRBV4-1 and TRBJ2-5; 7 bases align to TRBD1. The CDR3 loop spans 13 amino acids. V trimming: 4 bases; J trimming: 2 bases; junction bases outside the gene matches: 1. CDR1 is MGHRA and CDR2 is YSYEKL in the germline V gene. CDR3 nucleotides: TGCGCCAGCAGCCGACAGGGACAAGAGACCCAGTACTTC. It is translated as CASSRQGQETQYF.

Regarding this clone: This sample also contains other DNA sequences that code for the same CDR3. CDR3 protein: CSVEMGYGYTF. CDR3 in DNA: TGCAGCGTTGAAATGGGGTATGGCTACACCTTC. The chain is built from TRBV29-1 and TRBJ1-2, with unresolved D. There are 11 residues in the CDR3. The V gene lost 2 bases and the J gene lost 5 bases, with 6 bases spanning the gap. CDR1 is SQVTM, CDR2 ANQGSEA, per germline.

Of note for this clone: The sample holds other DNA sequences that translate to the same CDR3. The rearrangement joins TRBV6-5 to TRBJ1-6; tentatively, D is TRBD1 (5 bases). Between the trimmed V and J ends, which lost 3 bases and 7 bases, there was a span of 7 bases. CDR3 size: 13 residues. The germline gives CDR1 MNHEY, CDR2 SVGAGI. The CDR3 here is CASSYQGNSPLHF. CDR3 DNA: TGTGCCAGCAGTTATCAGGGAAATTCACCCCTCCACTTT.

The V call is TRBV29-1, the J call TRBJ2-7, with a weak D call TRBD1 (6 bases). Germline V gives CDR1 SQVTM, CDR2 ANQGSEA. V was pared by 7 bases and J by 2 bases, with 9 bases between. The CDR3 is 11 amino acids. The CDR3, as DNA: TGCAGCGCCGCAGGGGCCTACGAGCAGTACTTC. This codes for CSAAGAYEQYF.

This chain joins TRBV14 and TRBJ1-2, with TRBD1 matching over 12 bases. The CDR3 runs to 13 residues. V was pared by 4 bases and J by 6 bases, with 0 bases of the junction left unmatched. Germline-derived CDR1 and CDR2 are SGHDN and FVKESK. CDR3 sequence reads: CASSRDRGHGYTF. In nucleotides, the CDR3 is TGTGCCAGCAGCCGGGACAGGGGGCATGGCTACACCTTC.

This sequence joins TRBV2 and TRBJ2-2; 9 bases map to TRBD1. V shed 6 bases and J 6 bases; nucleotides not matched to a gene: 8. CDR3 size: 15 residues. CDR1 and CDR2 from the germline V gene are SNHLY and FYNNEI. The CDR3 nucleotides read TGTGCCAGCAGCACGGGGACAGGGACCCCCGGGGAGCTGTTTTTT. Its protein is CASSTGTGTPGELFF.

This clone appeared a few times. This chain connects TRBV2 to TRBJ1-5; D not certain. V shed 5 bases and J shed 5 bases, with 10 bases lying between them. Germline V gene sequence: CDR1 SNHLY, CDR2 FYNNEI. This CDR3 comprises 13 residues. CDR3 sequence reads: CASSPEWDQPQHF. The CDR3 DNA reads TGTGCCAGCAGTCCCGAATGGGATCAGCCCCAGCATTTT.

The genes are TRBV29-1 and TRBJ2-3, with D perhaps TRBD1 (6 bases). CDR3 length equals 14 residues. Trimming removed 7 bases from V and 2 bases from J, with 16 bases in between. Germline lookup yields CDR1 SQVTM and CDR2 ANQGSEA. CDR3 DNA sequence: TGCAGCGCCGGCAGGGACACCGCCACAGATACGCAGTATTTT. It is translated as CSAGRDTATDTQYF.

CDR3 DNA: TGCAGCGTTGAAGGACAGGGCAGCTCCTACGAGCAGTACTTC. Translated, it gives CSVEGQGSSYEQYF. V gene TRBV29-1 combines with J gene TRBJ2-7; 7 nucleotides line up with TRBD1. The trim removed 1 base at V and 0 bases at J, leaving 3 bases unmatched. The CDR3 contains 14 residues. The germline CDR1 and CDR2 sequences are SQVTM and ANQGSEA.

This clone was counted between two and nine times. The chain recombines TRBV29-1 with TRBJ2-3; D gene unclear. Trimming removed 4 bases at V and 2 bases at J, with 10 bases between. The germline V gene encodes CDR1 SQVTM and CDR2 ANQGSEA. This CDR3 is built from 13 residues. CDR3 DNA: TGCAGCGTTGTAAGCAGGTTCACAGATACGCAGTATTTT. Translating gives CSVVSRFTDTQYF.

This rearrangement joins TRBV7-9 to TRBJ1-4; TRBD1 matches at 8 bases. The CDR3 has 14 amino acids. CDR1 and CDR2 (germline): SEHNR, FQNEAQ (reference sequence). The junction had 1 base not matched to a gene; V was cut back by 5 bases and J by 2 bases. CDR3 sequence reads: CASSNRGTNEKLFF. CDR3 sequence (DNA): TGTGCCAGCAGCAACAGGGGGACTAATGAAAAACTGTTTTTT.

The chain couples TRBV25-1 to TRBJ2-7, with 9 bases identical to TRBD1. From germline, CDR1 is MGHDK and CDR2 SYGVNS. CDR3 length: 14 residues. The J segment lost 6 bases and the V segment lost 6 bases, leaving 9 bases of the junction unmatched. The CDR3 region is CASRPGQGIGEQYF. The CDR3 DNA sequence: TGTGCCAGCAGGCCGGGACAGGGAATAGGCGAGCAGTACTTC.

This clone occurred a few times. This sequence joins TRBV9 and TRBJ2-5; D may be TRBD2 (6 bases). With 0 bases removed from V and 5 bases from J, the gap between germline ends came to 11 bases. The CDR3 extends over 14 amino acids. In germline, CDR1 is SGDLS, CDR2 YYNGEE. CDR3 sequence reads: CASSVAPLAETQYF. CDR3 nucleotides: TGTGCCAGCAGCGTAGCTCCGCTAGCGGAGACCCAGTACTTC.

This clone was found a few times. The genes are TRBV2 and TRBJ2-1; D unresolved. Germline V gene sequence: CDR1 SNHLY, CDR2 FYNNEI. The V and J ends lost 4 bases and 3 bases respectively, with 7 bases between them. This CDR3 has 13 residues. DNA of the CDR3: TGTGCCAGCAGTGTCGATCGCTACAATGAGCAGTTCTTC. As protein: CASSVDRYNEQFF.

The chain is built from TRBV5-1 and TRBJ1-1, with a possible D match to TRBD1 (5 bases). The V and J ends lost 1 base and 4 bases respectively, with 11 bases between them. The CDR3 loop spans 14 amino acids. CDR1 SGHRS and CDR2 YFSETQ come from the germline V gene. The CDR3 region is CASSLTGSGTEAFF. CDR3 bases: TGCGCCAGCAGCTTGACAGGATCTGGCACTGAAGCTTTCTTT.

This sequence joins TRBV30 and TRBJ1-3; unclear D gene. The CDR3 has 14 residues. V lost 4 bases and J 0 bases, leaving 10 bases between the germline ends. Germline lookup yields CDR1 GTSNPN and CDR2 SVGIG (reference sequence). The CDR3 DNA sequence: TGTGCCTGGACTGTAGGGCCCTCTGGAAACACCATATATTTT. Encoded protein: CAWTVGPSGNTIYF.

Comments on this clone: Other DNA sequences of this sample code for an identical CDR3. This chain uses TRBV29-1 with TRBJ1-1; D perhaps matches TRBD1 (5 bases). The CDR3 totals 11 residues. The ends were cut back, 4 bases at V and 6 bases at J, with 9 bases in the middle. Germline V gives CDR1 SQVTM, CDR2 ANQGSEA. CDR3 loop: CSVVGGAEAFF. The DNA for the CDR3 is TGCAGCGTTGTCGGGGGGGCTGAAGCTTTCTTT.

This clone was seen more than once but under ten times. This rearrangement joins TRBV29-1 to TRBJ2-3; no definite D call. V lost 2 bases to trimming and J lost 5 bases, with 5 bases between them. The CDR3 is 11 residues long. Germline assignment: CDR1 SQVTM and CDR2 ANQGSEA. In DNA form, the CDR3 reads TGCAGCGTTGAAAGGCTAGATACGCAGTATTTT. Translated: CSVERLDTQYF.

A few counts support this clone. This sequence joins TRBV6-5 and TRBJ1-2; D is ambiguous. Trimming removed 5 bases at V and 4 bases at J, with 14 bases between. Germline CDR1 MNHEY, CDR2 SVGAGI. CDR3 size: 14 residues. The CDR3: CASSAQQIVYGYTF. Here the CDR3 DNA reads TGTGCCAGCAGTGCACAACAGATCGTCTATGGCTACACCTTC.

This clone was seen only once. This chain uses TRBV7-9 with TRBJ2-2, with D perhaps TRBD1 (6 bases). This CDR3 has 12 residues. V was trimmed by 7 bases and J by 5 bases, leaving 8 bases between them. Germline assignment: CDR1 SEHNR and CDR2 FQNEAQ (reference sequence). CDR3 bases: TGTGCCAGCACAGGGGTTACCGGGGAGCTGTTTTTT. Protein product: CASTGVTGELFF.